This entry lists 11 T cell receptor beta chains sequenced from one sample in a study of T cell responses to AZD1222 COVID-19 vaccine. TCRdb's copy holds only in-frame clones and misses some; the assay was immunoSEQ multiplex PCR. This sample has 55,000 to 70,000 clones, with about four fifths found just once. Source: peripheral blood, taken on day 0 of AZD1222 vaccination. Source of these receptors: an adult in good health.

The J gene is TRBJ1-3, the V gene TRBV5-1; D is possibly TRBD1 (5 bases). The CDR3 is made up of 14 amino acids. The ends were cut back, 8 bases at V and 2 bases at J, with 14 bases in the middle. Germline CDR1 and CDR2: SGHRS and YFSETQ. The CDR3 region is CARGQSGTGNTIYF. In DNA form, the CDR3 reads TGCGCCAGGGGGCAATCAGGCACTGGAAACACCATATATTTT.

The chain couples TRBV6-5 to TRBJ1-1; D gene uncertain. The CDR3 sequence is 14 residues long. CDR1 and CDR2 from the germline V gene are MNHEY and SVGAGI. V lost 4 bases and J lost 1, with 10 bases in between. The CDR3 DNA is TGTGCCAGCAGTTCAAGGTGGAAGAACACTGAAGCTTTCTTT. Its translation: CASSSRWKNTEAFF.

This chain links TRBV5-8 with TRBJ1-2; D is undetermined. Germline V CDR1 and CDR2: SGHTS, YDEGEE. This CDR3 comprises 13 residues. Trimming left V 1 base short and J 4 bases short, with 8 bases between. CDR3 residues: CASSLYGSYGYTF. CDR3 nucleotide sequence: TGTGCCAGCAGCTTGTACGGCAGCTATGGCTACACCTTC.

This rearrangement joins TRBV2 to TRBJ2-4, with 7 positions matching TRBD1. Germline V gene sequence: CDR1 SNHLY, CDR2 FYNNEI. V dropped 4 bases and J dropped 2; count of bases not matched to a gene: 5. This CDR3 contains 15 residues. The CDR3 protein is CASSGTGSTKNIQYF. The CDR3 nucleotides read TGTGCCAGCAGTGGGACAGGTTCTACCAAAAACATTCAGTACTTC.

The rearrangement uses TRBV4-2 and TRBJ2-3; unclear D gene. The CDR3 length is 16 residues. CDR1 and CDR2 (germline): LGHNA, YNFKEQ. V lost 5 bases and J 2 bases, leaving 17 bases between the germline ends. The CDR3: CASSAAAQQITDTQYF. The CDR3 DNA reads as TGTGCCAGCAGCGCCGCGGCCCAGCAGATCACAGATACGCAGTATTTT.

This clone was seen more than once but under ten times. The chain has TRBV3-1 (or the pseudogene TRBV3-2) and TRBJ2-2; 8 bases agree with TRBD2. Trimming took 4 bases from V and 2 from J; bases not matched to a gene: 15. The CDR3 runs 19 residues. Germline V gene lookup returns CDR1 LGHDT and CDR2 YNNKEL (reference sequence). CDR3 region: CASSPVWPGGTLNTGELFF. The CDR3 coding sequence is TGTGCCAGCAGCCCCGTGTGGCCGGGGGGGACCCTAAACACCGGGGAGCTGTTTTTT.

This clone was seen only a few times. J is TRBJ2-2 and V is TRBV2; TRBD1 agrees at 9 bases. The CDR3 is 17 residues long. Germline V gene sequence: CDR1 SNHLY, CDR2 FYNNEI. V gave up 6 bases and J gave up 4 bases; unmatched junction bases: 12. The CDR3 loop reads CASRKLQGARGTGELFF. The CDR3 nucleotides read TGTGCCAGCAGAAAACTACAGGGGGCGCGTGGCACCGGGGAGCTGTTTTTT.

As for this clone: Since a much larger clone is just one base distant, this may be a read error. This chain links TRBV10-3 with TRBJ1-3, with D unresolved. CDR3 length: 12 amino acids. Germline CDR1 reads ENHRY; CDR2 reads SYGVKD. V was pared by 3 bases and J by 0 bases, with 0 bases between. The CDR3 nucleotides read TGTGCCATCAGTGACTCTGGAAACACCATATATTTT. This translates into CAISDSGNTIYF.

This clone has more than one count but fewer than ten. CDR3 region: CASSSGPNSPQHF. DNA for the CDR3: TGTGCCAGCAGTTCAGGGCCCAACTCGCCCCAGCATTTT. The chain employs TRBV25-1 and TRBJ1-5; D perhaps matches TRBD1 (5 bases). CDR3 size: 13 residues. V was shortened by 5 bases and J by 9 bases, with 14 bases between the two germline ends. In germline, CDR1 is MGHDK, CDR2 SYGVNS.

V and J are TRBV30 and TRBJ2-2; D unresolved. The germline V gene has CDR1 GTSNPN and CDR2 SVGIG (reference sequence). The CDR3 runs to 13 residues. The V gene lost 1 base and the J gene lost 5 bases, with 8 bases spanning the gap. In DNA, the CDR3 is TGTGCCTGGAGTGCTGGGCTGACCGGGGAGCTGTTTTTT. This translates into CAWSAGLTGELFF.

The chain couples TRBV18 to TRBJ2-3; no clear D. This CDR3 is 14 amino acids long. Between the trimmed V and J ends, which lost 0 bases and 6 bases, there was a span of 10 bases. Germline V lookup: CDR1 KGHSH, CDR2 LQKENI. CDR3: CASSPPVSYDTQYF. The CDR3 nucleotides are TGTGCCAGCTCACCACCGGTTTCTTATGATACGCAGTATTTT. The variable domain in full, with the rest retrieved from reference TRBV18 and TRBJ2-3, is NAGVMQNPRHLVRRRGQEARLRCSPMKGHSHVYWYRQLPEEGLKFMVYLQKENIIDESGMPKERFSAEFPKEGPSILRIQQVVRGDSAAYFCASSPPVSYDTQYFGPGTRLTVL.